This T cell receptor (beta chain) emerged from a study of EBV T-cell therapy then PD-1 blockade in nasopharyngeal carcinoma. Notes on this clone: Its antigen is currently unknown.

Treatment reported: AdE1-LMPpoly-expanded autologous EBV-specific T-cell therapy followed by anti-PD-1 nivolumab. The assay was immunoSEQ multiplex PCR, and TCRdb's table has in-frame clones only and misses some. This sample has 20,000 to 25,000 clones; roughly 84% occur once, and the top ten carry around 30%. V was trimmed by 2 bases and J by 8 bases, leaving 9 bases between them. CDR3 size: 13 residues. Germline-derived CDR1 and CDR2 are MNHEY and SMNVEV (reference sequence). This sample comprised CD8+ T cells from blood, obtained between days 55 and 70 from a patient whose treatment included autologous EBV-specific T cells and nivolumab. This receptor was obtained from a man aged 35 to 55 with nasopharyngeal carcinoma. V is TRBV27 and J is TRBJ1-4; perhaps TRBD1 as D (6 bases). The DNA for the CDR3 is TGTGCCAGCAGTTTAGAGGGGGAGGAAAAACTGTTTTTT. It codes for CASSLEGEEKLFF.